The T cell receptor (beta chain) under discussion was sequenced for a study of CD8 T cells in ankylosing spondylitis. Study-wide results and limits: Characteristic, it appeared, of ankylosing spondylitis blood was a TCR beta motif of about eight highly homologous variants.

About this clonotype: Its antigen is undetermined.

A single record per CDR3 protein comes from TCRdb applying MiXCR to the 5' RACE reads. The sample yields under 30,000 distinct CDR3 sequences, 13% seen once. Germline V CDR1 and CDR2: SQVTM, ANQGSEA. V was cut by 7 bases and J by 6 bases, with 17 bases left in between. The CDR3 runs 13 residues. The specimen was blood. The receptor was derived from a male donor with ankylosing spondylitis or in good health (not recorded which). The rearrangement links TRBV29-1 to TRBJ2-3, with D tentatively TRBD1 (6 bases). CDR3 nucleotides: TGCAGCGGTGGCAGGGGAGTAGGCGATACGCAGTATTTT. Amino acid sequence: CSGGRGVGDTQYF.